The 20 T cell receptor beta chains below all came from one sample that was sequenced in a study of blood T cells in healthy people across ages (dated by TCRdb to the mid-2010s). Libraries were made using 5' RACE. These reads were obtained on an Illumina HiSeq 2500. The second PCR ran for roughly 6 to 11 cycles and used a J-beta primer mix along with a sample-barcoded 5' primer. TCRdb ran its own pipeline on the public reads, namely fastp trimming at Q25 and MiXCR clone calling, and kept in-frame beta chains. When rows share a CDR3 protein, they turn into one entry using the most common DNA and genes. The sample table holds about 1 million distinct CDR3 sequences, of which more than 40% were seen once. The ten largest clones capture 18% of the sample. Sequencing was carried out using blood. These receptors all come from a woman in her fifties or sixties in good health.

V usage is TRBV20-1 and J usage is TRBJ2-5; unclear D gene. The J call is uncertain, as TRBJ2-7 better fits the DNA end. The germline gives CDR1 DFQATT, CDR2 SNEGSKA (reference sequence). The CDR3 runs to 10 residues. The CDR3 sequence is CSSGLCEQYF. In nucleotides, the CDR3 is TGCAGTTCTGGGCTTTGCGAGCAGTACTTC.

The chain links TRBV27 to TRBJ2-1; 13 nucleotides agree with TRBD2. The DNA end is a closer match to TRBJ2-7, so the J assignment may be wrong. The length of the CDR3 is 18 residues. Germline values: CDR1 MNHEY, CDR2 SMNVEV (reference sequence). In DNA form, the CDR3 reads TGTGCCAGCAGTTCCGGGACTAGCGGGGTTAGCTCCTACAATGAGCAGTACTTC. It encodes CASSSGTSGVSSYNEQYF.

The chain is built from TRBV20-1 and TRBJ2-1, with D perhaps matching TRBD1 (6 bases). Germline V CDR1 and CDR2: DFQATT, SNEGSKA (reference sequence). Between the trimmed V and J ends, which lost 6 bases and 9 bases, there was a span of 12 bases. The CDR3 sequence is 11 residues long. The CDR3 reads CSAPRGIEQFF. Here the CDR3 DNA reads TGCAGTGCCCCAAGGGGGATTGAGCAGTTCTTC.

The chain has TRBV20-1 and TRBJ2-1; D might be TRBD1 (6 bases). Per germline, CDR1 DFQATT and CDR2 SNEGSKA (reference sequence). The V gene lost 5 bases and the J gene lost 0 bases, with 14 bases spanning the gap. The CDR3 has 15 residues. CDR3 loop: CSAWGLTSSYNEQFF. The DNA for the CDR3 is TGCAGTGCTTGGGGGCTGACAAGCTCCTACAATGAGCAGTTCTTC.

This clonotype was detected only a few times. The V call is TRBV5-1, the J call TRBJ2-3; 11 bases match TRBD1. This CDR3 contains 17 residues. Germline V gene sequence: CDR1 SGHRS, CDR2 YFSETQ. V gave up 3 bases and J gave up 4 bases; unmatched junction bases: 10. The CDR3, as DNA: TGCGCCAGCAGCTCCCTGGGACAGGGGGGCCCCGCAGATACGCAGTATTTT. This codes for CASSSLGQGGPADTQYF.

There are a few counts of this clonotype. The genes are TRBV6-1 and TRBJ2-3; no reliable D call. The germline V gene has CDR1 MNHNS and CDR2 SASEGT. V shed 9 bases and J shed 5 bases, with 9 bases lying between them. This CDR3 comprises 11 residues. Written as DNA, the CDR3 is TGTGCCAGTACTTCCAAAGATACGCAGTATTTT. Its translation: CASTSKDTQYF.

V and J are TRBV28 and TRBJ2-7; perhaps TRBD2 as D (5 bases). Germline CDR1 reads MDHEN; CDR2 reads SYDVKM. CDR3 size: 9 residues. V was trimmed by 11 bases and J by 10 bases, leaving 12 bases between them. The CDR3 nucleotides are TGTGCCGCGGGCGGTGATCAGTACTTC. Its translation: CAAGGDQYF.

The rearrangement joins TRBV27 to TRBJ2-2; D remains ambiguous. The germline CDR1 and CDR2 sequences are MNHEY and SMNVEV (reference sequence). The CDR3 is 14 amino acids. V was cut by 4 bases and J by 4 bases, with 10 bases left in between. The CDR3 DNA is TGTGCCAGCAGTTACGTCATGAGCACCGGGGAGCTGTTTTTT. Encoded protein: CASSYVMSTGELFF.

The sample holds many counts of this clonotype. The chain uses TRBV6-2 or TRBV6-3 and TRBJ1-2; D is possibly TRBD1 (5 bases). V was pared by 5 bases and J by 2 bases, with 9 bases between. This CDR3 spans 13 amino acids. Germline V gene lookup returns CDR1 MNHEY and CDR2 SVGEGT. The CDR3 is CASSPPGNYGYTF. The CDR3 nucleotides read TGTGCCAGCAGTCCCCCAGGGAACTATGGCTACACCTTC.

The chain employs TRBV29-1 and TRBJ1-1; 7 bases fit TRBD1. Trimming removed 7 bases from V and 8 bases from J; junction bases left unmatched: 10. Germline V gene sequence: CDR1 SQVTM, CDR2 ANQGSEA. The CDR3 covers 12 residues. CDR3 sequence reads: CSAIGGVLEAFF. CDR3 sequence (DNA): TGCAGCGCAATAGGGGGCGTTTTAGAAGCTTTCTTT.

V is TRBV7-7 and J is TRBJ2-1; the D gene is possibly TRBD1 (6 bases). Germline CDR1 reads SSHAT; CDR2 reads FNYEAQ (reference sequence). This CDR3 comprises 14 residues. V was pared by 5 bases and J by 9 bases, with 17 bases between. The CDR3 nucleotides are TGTGCCAGCAGCCCCCGACAGGATGGGCTTGAGCAGTTCTTC. Amino acid sequence: CASSPRQDGLEQFF.

In its sample, this clonotype was seen a few times. The chain uses TRBV12-3 or TRBV12-4 and TRBJ2-3, with D hard to call. The V end was cut by 0 bases, the J end by 4 bases, with 11 bases between. The CDR3 sequence is 15 residues long. The CDR3 DNA follows: TGTGCCAGCAGTTTAGCAGGGCTCGGCGCAGATACGCAGTATTTT. This sequence encodes CASSLAGLGADTQYF.

This chain links TRBV20-1 with TRBJ2-2, with D uncertain. Trimming left V 4 bases short and J 2 bases short, with 8 bases between. The CDR3 runs 13 residues. Germline V CDR1 and CDR2: DFQATT, SNEGSKA (reference sequence). CDR3 sequence (DNA): TGCAGTGCTATCCCTCCCAACACCGGGGAGCTGTTTTTT. Translating gives CSAIPPNTGELFF.

This sequence joins TRBV6-5 and TRBJ2-4; 8 nucleotides agree with TRBD2. The J call may be wrong; the DNA end is better matched by TRBJ2-7. The CDR3 contains 15 residues. Looked up from germline, CDR1 is MNHEY and CDR2 is SVGAGI. CDR3 sequence reads: CASIPAPGLAYEQYF. The DNA of the CDR3 is TGTGCCAGCATTCCCGCTCCGGGACTAGCCTACGAGCAGTACTTC.

This clonotype has just a few counts. The junction and the germline gene differ at one end; a read error may be behind it. The chain carries TRBV7-8 and TRBJ2-7; TRBD1 is a possible D gene (6 bases). The CDR3 loop spans 15 amino acids. CDR1 SGHVS and CDR2 FQNEAQ come from the germline V gene. CDR3 loop: CASSPHLGQYYGQYF. Written as DNA, the CDR3 is TGTGCCAGCAGCCCTCACCTCGGACAGTACTACGGGCAGTACTTC.

The gene calls are TRBV28 and TRBJ2-7, with 8 bases aligning to TRBD1. The CDR3 consists of 16 residues. The V and J ends lost 6 bases and 0 bases, in that order; junction bases with no gene match: 10. The V gene's germline CDR1 is MDHEN and CDR2 SYDVKM. CDR3 loop: CASRYSGTGFSYEQYF. As DNA, the CDR3 is TGTGCCAGCAGATATTCCGGGACAGGCTTCTCCTACGAGCAGTACTTC. The complete variable domain, with remaining parts taken from reference TRBV28 and TRBJ2-7, reads DVKVTQSSRYLVKRTGEKVFLECVQDMDHENMFWYRQDPGLGLRLIYFSYDVKMKEKGDIPEGYSVSREKKERFSLILESASTNQTSMYLCASRYSGTGFSYEQYFGPGTRLTVT.

The genes are TRBV21-1 and TRBJ2-3; TRBD2 is the table's D call, not checked against the DNA. TRBV21-1 is designated a pseudogene. CDR3 length: 12 residues. CDR3 nucleotides: TGTGCCACCGGGAGGGCCACAGATACGCAGTATTTT. Encoded protein: CATGRATDTQYF.

In the case of this clonotype: Relative to the germline gene, one junction end is altered; a read error may explain this. The V gene is TRBV20-1, the J gene TRBJ2-7; perhaps TRBD2 as D (5 bases). From germline, CDR1 is DFQATT and CDR2 SNEGSKA (reference sequence). CDR3 length: 15 residues. As DNA, the CDR3 is TGCGGTGCTCATATCCTAGCAGAGAGCTCCTACGAGCAGTACTTC. It specifies CGAHILAESSYEQYF.

DNA for the CDR3: TGTGCCAGCAAGGGGACGGGAGCTAGCAATCAGCCCCAGCATTTT. Protein: CASKGTGASNQPQHF. This chain joins TRBV6-5 and TRBJ1-5; tentatively, D is TRBD1 (5 bases). V lost 7 bases and J lost 0, with 13 bases in between. The CDR3 has 15 amino acids. Germline values: CDR1 MNHEY, CDR2 SVGAGI.

The chain carries TRBV29-1 and TRBJ2-7; TRBD1 aligns across 9 bases. Looked up from germline, CDR1 is SQVTM and CDR2 is ANQGSEA. This CDR3 is built from 20 residues. V gave up 1 base and J gave up 4 bases; unmatched junction bases: 23. CDR3 DNA: TGCAGCGTTGAAGGCCCAGGACGAGACATACAGGGGGCATTTAGGTACGAGCAGTACTTC. This encodes CSVEGPGRDIQGAFRYEQYF.